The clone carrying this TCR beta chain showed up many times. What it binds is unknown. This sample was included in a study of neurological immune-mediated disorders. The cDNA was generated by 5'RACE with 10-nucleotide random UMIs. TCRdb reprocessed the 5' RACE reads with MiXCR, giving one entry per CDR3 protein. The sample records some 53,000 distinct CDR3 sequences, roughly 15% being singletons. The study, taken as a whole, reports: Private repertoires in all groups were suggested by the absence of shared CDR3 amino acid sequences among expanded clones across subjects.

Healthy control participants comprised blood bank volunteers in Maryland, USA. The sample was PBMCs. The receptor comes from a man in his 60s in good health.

CDR3 region: CSVSLGGSLNEQFF. The CDR3 DNA is TGCAGCGTCAGCTTAGGAGGGTCCCTCAATGAGCAGTTCTTC. The J gene is TRBJ2-1, the V gene TRBV20-1, with D possibly TRBD2 on 6 matching bases. The CDR3 is 14 residues long. Germline V gives CDR1 DFQATT, CDR2 SNEGSKA (reference sequence).